This entry describes one TCR beta chain. The specificity of this receptor is unknown. Base-call qualities are not available, and no considerably larger clone is one nucleotide away. The CDR3 numbers 16 residues from cysteine through phenylalanine. The retained sequence is limited to the CDR3, 48 bases, with the frame set at the first base. This sample is drawn from a study of shared clonotypes between healthy human individuals (dated by TCRdb to 2020 to 2022). For context, the study as a whole: Three men and two women, aged 18 to 49 years, made up the cohort. Libraries were prepared and TCR repertoires were sequenced by different laboratories using diverse techniques, in order to increase sequencing depth and limit assay-specific biases. Each donor's leukapheresis produced roughly between roughly 0.85 and 9.5 billion PBMCs. For each donor, CD4 naive and CD4 memory were each given three plates, CD8 naive was given two plates, and CD8 memory was given one plate. Blood TCR repertoires of five healthy adults were deeply sequenced to estimate repertoire size and the extent of clonotype sharing between individuals.

CD8 naive samples consisted of CD45RO-negative cells that were positively selected for CCR7, yielding a CD45RA+CCR7+ population without TemRA cells. The donors were healthy, HIV-negative adults with no recently reported acute infections or vaccinations. Every donor was a Caucasian adult living in Nashville, Tennessee, USA. Blood was collected by leukapheresis, and PBMCs were isolated by Ficoll-Histopaque density gradient centrifugation and then cryopreserved in liquid nitrogen vapor phase. Analytical flow cytometry was used to check the purity and quantity of each magnetically sorted T cell population. From each sorted fraction, genomic DNA was isolated and quantified by UV absorbance on a Nanodrop 2000c. Study-wide conclusions, independent of this receptor: Sampling was limited to blood, and TCR repertoires in tissue likely differ from TCR repertoires in blood. The genetic and exposure-history diversity represented was limited by the small number of donors. Even with the large sequencing depth, rarefaction of the sorted-subset datasets indicated that sequencing was incomplete. Pairwise subsampling indicated that sequencing depth was expected to affect the degree of clonotype sharing among donors. Compared with non-shared clonotypes, the clonotypes found in all four sorted-subset donors had higher generation probabilities. Naive subsets generally had larger estimated clonotype richness than memory subsets did. Across a handful of donors, around 5% of naive CD4, 3.5% of naive CD8, approximately 2.5% of memory CD4, and over 0.35% of memory CD8 clonotypes were shared.

Using the deep immunoSEQ assay, TCR CDR3 regions were amplified from genomic DNA by multiplex PCR. Extracted genomic DNA from each cell subset was spread evenly across all wells of several immunoSEQ 96-well plates, with each plate serving as a replicate. For sorted subsets, approximately 200 ng of genomic DNA, equivalent to some 33,000 T cell genomes, went into each replicate PCR. The purified libraries were quantified using a Qubit 3.0 fluorometer, sized with a Bioanalyzer 2100, and then quantified again using the KAPA Library Quantification kit. Each immunoSEQ 96-well plate was sequenced on its own single-read 150-cycle Illumina NextSeq 550 flow cell. On the authors' methods: Because the immunoSEQ output included only junctional sequences and no quality scores, the filtering could not be the same as the filtering used for full-length reads. Sequences were annotated with PyIR, a Python wrapper for IgBLAST v1.9, and V/J genes and CDR3 were assigned using IMGT germline references. Reads were removed for weak V/J assignments (E-value above 1e-6), missing CDR3, stop codons, out-of-frame junctions, or ambiguous translated residues. V3J clonotypes were defined as sequences sharing the same inferred V gene, J gene, and CDR3 amino acid sequence. To compute the percentage overlap between repertoires, the number of shared unique clonotypes was divided by the size of the smaller repertoire. Richness of each repertoire was evaluated using RTK rarefaction, the Chao1 estimator, and Recon v2.1 estimates of unobserved clonotypes. Generation probabilities for all TCRbeta clonotypes obtained by the gDNA method from a handful of donors were computed using OLGA. The clones in this table, taken by TCRdb from immuneACCESS, are in-frame only. Not every clone is retained; where verified, under half of the shortfall comes from an unresolved V gene, and the cause of the rest is unknown. The D gene and trimming were derived from the DNA, and the V and J assignments and clone size from that table. The sample table contains about 750,000 clones; only one count was recorded for nearly 95% of them. The ten largest clones capture 20% to 30% of the sample.

The receptor chain draws on TRBV21-1 and TRBJ2-3; the DNA was not compared with TRBD2, the D call given in the table. TRBV21-1 is listed as a pseudogene. Material: naive CD8+ T cells sorted from blood. According to the study, the label for this sample's cell subset or site signals: CD45RA+CCR7+. This sequence was found in a young man in good health. The sequenced DNA is TGTGCCAGCAGCAAAGACACGGGAGGGCCCTCAGATACGCAGTATTTT. This is translated as CASSKDTGGPSDTQYF.